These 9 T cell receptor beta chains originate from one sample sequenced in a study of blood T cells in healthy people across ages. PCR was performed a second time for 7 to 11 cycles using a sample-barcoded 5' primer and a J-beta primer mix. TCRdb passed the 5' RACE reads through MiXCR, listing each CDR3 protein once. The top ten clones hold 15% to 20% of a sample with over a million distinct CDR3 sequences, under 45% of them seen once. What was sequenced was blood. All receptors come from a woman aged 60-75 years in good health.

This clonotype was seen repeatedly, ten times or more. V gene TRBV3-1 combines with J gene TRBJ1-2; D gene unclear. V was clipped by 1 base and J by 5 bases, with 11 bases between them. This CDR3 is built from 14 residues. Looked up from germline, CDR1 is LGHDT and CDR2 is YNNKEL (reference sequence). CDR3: CASSQVGGPYGYTF. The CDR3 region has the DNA TGTGCCAGCAGCCAAGTGGGAGGACCATATGGCTACACCTTC.

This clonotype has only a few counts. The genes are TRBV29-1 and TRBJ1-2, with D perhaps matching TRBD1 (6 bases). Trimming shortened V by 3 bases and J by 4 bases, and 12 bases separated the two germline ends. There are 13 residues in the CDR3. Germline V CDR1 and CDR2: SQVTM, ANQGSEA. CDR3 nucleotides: TGCAGCGTTGACGGGAGGGGGAGCTATGGCTACACCTTC. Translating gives CSVDGRGSYGYTF.

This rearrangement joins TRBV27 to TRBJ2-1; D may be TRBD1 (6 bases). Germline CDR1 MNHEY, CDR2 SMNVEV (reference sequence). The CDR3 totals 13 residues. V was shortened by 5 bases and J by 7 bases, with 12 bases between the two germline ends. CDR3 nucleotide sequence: TGTGCCAGCAGTCCCAGGGGTCGGAATGAGCAGTTCTTC. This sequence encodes CASSPRGRNEQFF.

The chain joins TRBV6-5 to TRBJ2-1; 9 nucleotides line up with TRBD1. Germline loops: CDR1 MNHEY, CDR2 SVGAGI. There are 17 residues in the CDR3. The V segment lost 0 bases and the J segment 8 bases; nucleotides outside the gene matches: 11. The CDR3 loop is CASSYSTPGTGYHEQFF. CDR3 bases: TGTGCCAGCAGTTACTCGACGCCCGGGACAGGGTACCATGAGCAGTTCTTC.

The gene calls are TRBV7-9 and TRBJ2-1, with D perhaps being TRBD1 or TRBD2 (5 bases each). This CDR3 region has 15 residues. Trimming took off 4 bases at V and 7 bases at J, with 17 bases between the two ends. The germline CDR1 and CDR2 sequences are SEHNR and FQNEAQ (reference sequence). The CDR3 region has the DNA TGTGCCAGCAGCTCCTCCGGGACCACCGCTAATGAGCAGTTCTTC. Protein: CASSSSGTTANEQFF. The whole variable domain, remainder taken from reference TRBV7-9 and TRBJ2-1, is DTGVSQNPRHKITKRGQNVTFRCDPISEHNRLYWYRQTLGQGPEFLTYFQNEAQLEKSRLLSDRFSAERPKGSFSTLEIQRTEQGDSAMYLCASSSSGTTANEQFFGPGTRLTVL.

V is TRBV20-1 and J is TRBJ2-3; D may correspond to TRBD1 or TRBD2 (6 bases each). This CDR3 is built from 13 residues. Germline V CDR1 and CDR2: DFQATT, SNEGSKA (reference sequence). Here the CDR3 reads CRAGQPTLDTQYF. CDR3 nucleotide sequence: TGCAGGGCGGGACAACCCACATTGGATACGCAGTATTTT.

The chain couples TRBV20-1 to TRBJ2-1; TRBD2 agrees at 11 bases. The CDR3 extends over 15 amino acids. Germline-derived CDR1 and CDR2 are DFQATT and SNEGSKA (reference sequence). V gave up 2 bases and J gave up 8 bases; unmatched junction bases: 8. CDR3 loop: CSARPTSGSTYEQFF. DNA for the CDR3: TGCAGTGCTAGACCTACTAGCGGGAGTACCTATGAGCAGTTCTTC.

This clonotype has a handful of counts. This CDR3 is CSVRIVSTDTQYF. The CDR3 DNA is TGCAGCGTGAGGATAGTCAGCACAGATACGCAGTATTTT. This chain links TRBV29-1 with TRBJ2-3; D gene unclear. The length of the CDR3 is 13 residues. V lost 6 bases, J lost 0 bases, and 10 bases lay in between. In germline, CDR1 is SQVTM, CDR2 ANQGSEA.

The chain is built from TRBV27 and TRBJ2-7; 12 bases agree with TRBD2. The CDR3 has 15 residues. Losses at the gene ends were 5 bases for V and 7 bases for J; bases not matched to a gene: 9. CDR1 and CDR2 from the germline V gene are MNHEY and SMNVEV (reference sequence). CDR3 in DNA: TGTGCCAGCAGTGACGGACTAGCGGGGAACAATGAGCAGTACTTC. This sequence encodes CASSDGLAGNNEQYF.